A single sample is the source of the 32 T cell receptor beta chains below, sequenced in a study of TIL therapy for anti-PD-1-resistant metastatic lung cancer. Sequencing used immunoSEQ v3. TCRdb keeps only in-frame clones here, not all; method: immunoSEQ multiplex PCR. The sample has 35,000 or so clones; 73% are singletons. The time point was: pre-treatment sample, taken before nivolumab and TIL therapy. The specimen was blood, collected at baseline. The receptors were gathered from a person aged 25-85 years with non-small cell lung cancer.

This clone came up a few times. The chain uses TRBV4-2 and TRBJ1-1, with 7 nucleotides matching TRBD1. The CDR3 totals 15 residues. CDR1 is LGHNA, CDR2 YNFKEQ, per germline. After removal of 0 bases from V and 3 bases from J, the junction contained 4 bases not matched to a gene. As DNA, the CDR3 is TGTGCCAGCAGCCAAGATGTCCAGGGGGACACTGAAGCTTTCTTT. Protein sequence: CASSQDVQGDTEAFF.

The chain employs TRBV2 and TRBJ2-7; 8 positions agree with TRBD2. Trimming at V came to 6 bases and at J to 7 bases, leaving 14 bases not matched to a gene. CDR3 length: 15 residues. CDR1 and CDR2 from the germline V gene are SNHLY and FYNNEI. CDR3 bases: TGTGCCAGCAGGTGGTCGGGACTAGGGCTGTTGGAGCAGTACTTC. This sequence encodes CASRWSGLGLLEQYF.

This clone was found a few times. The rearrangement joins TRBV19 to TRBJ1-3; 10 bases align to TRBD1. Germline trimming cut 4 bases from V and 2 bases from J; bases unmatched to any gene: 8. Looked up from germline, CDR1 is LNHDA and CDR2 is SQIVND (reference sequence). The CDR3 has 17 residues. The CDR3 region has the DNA TGTGCCAGTAGTAAGACAGGGGGCGCGTCGACTGGAAACACCATATATTTT. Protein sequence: CASSKTGGASTGNTIYF.

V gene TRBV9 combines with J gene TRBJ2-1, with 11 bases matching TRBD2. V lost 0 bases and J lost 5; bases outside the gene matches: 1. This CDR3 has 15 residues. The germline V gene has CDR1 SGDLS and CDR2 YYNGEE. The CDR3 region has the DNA TGTGCCAGCAGCGTAGTTAGCGGGGGGGACAATGAGCAGTTCTTC. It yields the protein CASSVVSGGDNEQFF. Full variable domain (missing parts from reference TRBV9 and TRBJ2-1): DSGVTQTPKHLITATGQRVTLRCSPRSGDLSVYWYQQSLDQGLQFLIQYYNGEERAKGNILERFSAQQFPDLHSELNLSSLELGDSALYFCASSVVSGGDNEQFFGPGTRLTVL.

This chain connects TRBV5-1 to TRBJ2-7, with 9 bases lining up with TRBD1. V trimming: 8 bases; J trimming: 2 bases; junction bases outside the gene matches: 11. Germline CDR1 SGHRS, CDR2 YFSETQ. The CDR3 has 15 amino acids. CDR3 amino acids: CASVRGGQGPYEQYF. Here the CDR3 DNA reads TGCGCCAGTGTGAGGGGGGGACAGGGTCCCTACGAGCAGTACTTC.

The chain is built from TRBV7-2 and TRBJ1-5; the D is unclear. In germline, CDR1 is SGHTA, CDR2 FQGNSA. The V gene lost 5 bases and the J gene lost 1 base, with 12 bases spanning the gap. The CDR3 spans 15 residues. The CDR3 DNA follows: TGTGCCAGCAGCCTGATTGGGTTGAGCAATCAGCCCCAGCATTTT. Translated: CASSLIGLSNQPQHF. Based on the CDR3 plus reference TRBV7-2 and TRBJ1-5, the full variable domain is GAGVSQSPSNKVTEKGKDVELRCDPISGHTALYWYRQSLGQGLEFLIYFQGNSAPDKSGLPSDRFSAERTGGSVSTLTIQRTQQEDSAVYLCASSLIGLSNQPQHFGDGTRLSIL.

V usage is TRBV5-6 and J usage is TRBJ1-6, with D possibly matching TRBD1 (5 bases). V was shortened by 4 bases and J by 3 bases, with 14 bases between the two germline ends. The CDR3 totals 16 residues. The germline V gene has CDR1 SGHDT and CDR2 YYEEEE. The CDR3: CASSPWGGNYNSPLHF. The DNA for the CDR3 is TGTGCCAGCAGCCCCTGGGGGGGGAACTATAATTCACCCCTCCACTTT.

CDR3 in DNA: TGTGCCACCGGAGGGGGGACAGGCTCCTACGAGCAGTACTTC. This sequence encodes CATGGGTGSYEQYF. V gene TRBV10-3 combines with J gene TRBJ2-5; 8 bases fit TRBD1. The J call is doubtful: the DNA matches TRBJ2-7 better. This CDR3 has 14 residues. Germline V CDR1 and CDR2: ENHRY, SYGVKD.

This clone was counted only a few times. CDR3 nucleotides: TGTGCCAGCAGCCAAGAGGGTTACGAGCACAACGTCCTGACTTTC. Amino acid sequence: CASSQEGYEHNVLTF. The V and J genes are TRBV4-2 and TRBJ2-6; D gene ambiguous. Trimming removed 0 bases from V and 9 bases from J, with 12 bases in between. The germline V gene encodes CDR1 LGHNA and CDR2 YNFKEQ. The CDR3 has 15 residues.

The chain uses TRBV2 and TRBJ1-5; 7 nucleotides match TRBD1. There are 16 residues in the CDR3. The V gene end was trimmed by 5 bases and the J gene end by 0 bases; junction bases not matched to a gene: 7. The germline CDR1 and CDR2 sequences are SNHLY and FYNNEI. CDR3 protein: CASSRDSFYSNQPQHF. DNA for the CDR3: TGTGCCAGCAGTCGGGACAGTTTTTATAGCAATCAGCCCCAGCATTTT.

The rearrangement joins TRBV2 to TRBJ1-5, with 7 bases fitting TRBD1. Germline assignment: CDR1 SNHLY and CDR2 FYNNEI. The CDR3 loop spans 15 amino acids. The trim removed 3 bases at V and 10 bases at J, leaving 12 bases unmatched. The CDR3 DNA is TGTGCCAGCAGTGACTCGACAGGGACCCAATCCCCCCAGCATTTT. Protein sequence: CASSDSTGTQSPQHF.

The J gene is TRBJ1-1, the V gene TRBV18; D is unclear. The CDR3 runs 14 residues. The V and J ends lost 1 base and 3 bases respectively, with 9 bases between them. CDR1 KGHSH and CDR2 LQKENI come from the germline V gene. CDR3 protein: CASSPLGKDTEAFF. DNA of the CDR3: TGTGCCAGCTCACCACTAGGGAAGGACACTGAAGCTTTCTTT.

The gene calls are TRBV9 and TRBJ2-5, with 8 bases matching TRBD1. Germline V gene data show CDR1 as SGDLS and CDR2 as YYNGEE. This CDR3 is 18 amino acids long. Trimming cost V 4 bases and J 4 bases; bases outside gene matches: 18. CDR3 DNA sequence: TGTGCCAGCAGCCTAACGCCCTCGGACAGGGTGGTGGGAGAGACCCAGTACTTC. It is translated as CASSLTPSDRVVGETQYF.

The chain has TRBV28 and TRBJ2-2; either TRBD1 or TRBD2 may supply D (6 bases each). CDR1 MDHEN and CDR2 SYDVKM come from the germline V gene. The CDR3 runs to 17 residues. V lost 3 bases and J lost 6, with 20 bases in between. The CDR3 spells CASSLLGGGGLSGELFF. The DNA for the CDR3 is TGTGCCAGCAGTTTGTTAGGGGGAGGAGGACTATCCGGGGAGCTGTTTTTT.

DNA for the CDR3: TGTGCCAGCAGTTTAACAGGGGTTAATGAAAAACTGTTTTTT. The encoded protein is CASSLTGVNEKLFF. The chain joins TRBV28 to TRBJ1-4; 7 positions agree with TRBD1. Germline V lookup: CDR1 MDHEN, CDR2 SYDVKM. The trim removed 2 bases at V and 4 bases at J, leaving 1 base unmatched. This CDR3 region has 14 residues.

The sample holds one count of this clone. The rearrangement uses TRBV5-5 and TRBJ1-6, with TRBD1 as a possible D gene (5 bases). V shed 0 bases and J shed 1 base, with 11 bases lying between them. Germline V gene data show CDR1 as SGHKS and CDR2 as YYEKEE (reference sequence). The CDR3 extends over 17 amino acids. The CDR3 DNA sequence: TGTGCCAGCAGCTTGGTTTCCAGGGAGTCCTATAATTCACCCCTCCACTTT. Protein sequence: CASSLVSRESYNSPLHF.

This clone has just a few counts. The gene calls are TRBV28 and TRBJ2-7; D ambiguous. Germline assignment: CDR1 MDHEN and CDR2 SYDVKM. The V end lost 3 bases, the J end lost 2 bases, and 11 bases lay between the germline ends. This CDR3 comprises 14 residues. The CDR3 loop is CASSLSGRTYEQYF. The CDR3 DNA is TGTGCCAGCAGTTTGTCTGGCAGAACCTACGAGCAGTACTTC.

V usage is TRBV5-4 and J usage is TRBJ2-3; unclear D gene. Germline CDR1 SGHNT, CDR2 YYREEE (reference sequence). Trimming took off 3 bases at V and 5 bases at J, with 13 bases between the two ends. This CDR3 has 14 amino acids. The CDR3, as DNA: TGTGCCAGCAGCTCCCATGATGGTGAAGATACGCAGTATTTT. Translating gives CASSSHDGEDTQYF.

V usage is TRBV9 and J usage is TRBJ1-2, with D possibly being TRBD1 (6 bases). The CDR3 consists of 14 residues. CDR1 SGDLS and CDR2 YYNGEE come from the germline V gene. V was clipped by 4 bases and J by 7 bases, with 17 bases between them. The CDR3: CASSTTPRGAGYTF. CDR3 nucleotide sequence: TGTGCCAGCAGCACCACCCCCCGGGGGGCTGGCTACACCTTC.

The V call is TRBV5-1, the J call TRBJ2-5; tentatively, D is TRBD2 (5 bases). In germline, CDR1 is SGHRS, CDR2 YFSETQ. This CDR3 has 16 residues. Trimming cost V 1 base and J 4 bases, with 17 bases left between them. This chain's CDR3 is CASSLFVGVVGETQYF. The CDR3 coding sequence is TGCGCCAGCAGCTTGTTCGTCGGGGTAGTAGGAGAGACCCAGTACTTC.

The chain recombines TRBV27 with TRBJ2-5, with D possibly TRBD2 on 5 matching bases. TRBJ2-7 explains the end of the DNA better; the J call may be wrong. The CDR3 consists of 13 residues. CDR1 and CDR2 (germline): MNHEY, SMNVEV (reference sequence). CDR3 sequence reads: CASRKDGTYEQYF. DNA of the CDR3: TGTGCCAGCAGAAAAGACGGGACCTACGAGCAGTACTTC.

CDR3 bases: TGTGCCAGCTCACCGGGAGGATGGAGGTGGACTGAAGCTTTCTTT. It is translated as CASSPGGWRWTEAFF. The V and J genes are TRBV18 and TRBJ1-1; D remains ambiguous. The V and J ends lost 3 bases and 5 bases respectively, with 16 bases between them. The CDR3 covers 15 residues. Germline V gene lookup returns CDR1 KGHSH and CDR2 LQKENI.

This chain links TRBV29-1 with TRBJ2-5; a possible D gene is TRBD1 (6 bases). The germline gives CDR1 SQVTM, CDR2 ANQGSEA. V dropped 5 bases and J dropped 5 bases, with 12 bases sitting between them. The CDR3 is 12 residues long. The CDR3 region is CSVQAQGETQYF. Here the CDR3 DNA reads TGCAGCGTTCAAGCGCAGGGGGAGACCCAGTACTTC.

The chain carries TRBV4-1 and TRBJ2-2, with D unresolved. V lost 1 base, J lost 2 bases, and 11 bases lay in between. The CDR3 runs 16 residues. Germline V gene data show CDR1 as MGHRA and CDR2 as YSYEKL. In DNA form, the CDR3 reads TGCGCCAGCAGCCAAGTTATGGCAGTCAACACCGGGGAGCTGTTTTTT. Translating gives CASSQVMAVNTGELFF.

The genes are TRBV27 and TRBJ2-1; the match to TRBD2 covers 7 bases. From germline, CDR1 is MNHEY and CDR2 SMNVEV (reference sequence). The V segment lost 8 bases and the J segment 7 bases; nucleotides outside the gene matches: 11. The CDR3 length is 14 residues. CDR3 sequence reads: CASSPGRERNEQFF. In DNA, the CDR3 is TGTGCCAGCTCTCCCGGGCGGGAGAGGAATGAGCAGTTCTTC.

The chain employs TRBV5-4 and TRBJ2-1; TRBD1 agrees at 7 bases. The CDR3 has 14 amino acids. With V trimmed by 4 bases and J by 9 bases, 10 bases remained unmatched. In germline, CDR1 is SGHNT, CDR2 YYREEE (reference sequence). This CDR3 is CASSRARQGAEQFF. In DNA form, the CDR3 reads TGTGCCAGCAGCCGCGCCCGACAGGGTGCTGAGCAGTTCTTC.

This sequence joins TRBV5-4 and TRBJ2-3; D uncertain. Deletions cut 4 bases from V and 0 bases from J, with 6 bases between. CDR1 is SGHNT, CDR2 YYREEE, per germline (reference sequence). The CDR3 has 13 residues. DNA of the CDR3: TGTGCCAGCAGCCTTCAGAGCACAGATACGCAGTATTTT. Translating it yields CASSLQSTDTQYF. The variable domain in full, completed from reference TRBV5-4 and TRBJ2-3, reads ETGVTQSPTHLIKTRGQQVTLRCSSQSGHNTVSWYQQALGQGPQFIFQYYREEENGRGNFPPRFSGLQFPNYSSELNVNALELDDSALYLCASSLQSTDTQYFGPGTRLTVL.

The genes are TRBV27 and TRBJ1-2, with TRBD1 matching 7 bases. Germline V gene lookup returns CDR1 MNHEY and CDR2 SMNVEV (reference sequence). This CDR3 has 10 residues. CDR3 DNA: TGTGCTAGGAGGGGGCATGGCTACACCTTC. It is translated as CARRGHGYTF.

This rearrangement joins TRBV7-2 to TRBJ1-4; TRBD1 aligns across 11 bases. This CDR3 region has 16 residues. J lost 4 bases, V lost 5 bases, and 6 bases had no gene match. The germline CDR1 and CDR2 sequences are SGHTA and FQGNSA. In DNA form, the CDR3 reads TGTGCCAGCAGCCAGGACAGGGGGCAGAGTAATGAAAAACTGTTTTTT. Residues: CASSQDRGQSNEKLFF.

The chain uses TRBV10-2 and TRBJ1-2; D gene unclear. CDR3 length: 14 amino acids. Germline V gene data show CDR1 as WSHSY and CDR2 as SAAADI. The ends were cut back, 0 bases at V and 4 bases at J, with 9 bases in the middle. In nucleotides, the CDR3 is TGCGCCAGCAGTGAGTCCGCGGGGATCTATGGCTACACCTTC. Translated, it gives CASSESAGIYGYTF.

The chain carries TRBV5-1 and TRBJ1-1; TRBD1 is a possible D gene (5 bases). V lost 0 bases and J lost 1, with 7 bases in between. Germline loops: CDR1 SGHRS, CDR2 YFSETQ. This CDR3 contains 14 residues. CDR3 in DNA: TGCGCCAGCAGCTTGGTAGGGGCGAACACTGAAGCTTTCTTT. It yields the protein CASSLVGANTEAFF.

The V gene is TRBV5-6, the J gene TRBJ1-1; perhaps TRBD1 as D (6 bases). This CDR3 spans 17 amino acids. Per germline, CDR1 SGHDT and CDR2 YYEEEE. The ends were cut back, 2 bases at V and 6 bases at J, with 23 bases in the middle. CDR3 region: CASSLPGRGVIGAEAFF. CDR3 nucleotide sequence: TGTGCCAGCAGCTTACCAGGAAGGGGGGTGATTGGGGCTGAAGCTTTCTTT. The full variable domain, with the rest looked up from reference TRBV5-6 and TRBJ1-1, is DAGVTQSPTHLIKTRGQQVTLRCSPKSGHDTVSWYQQALGQGPQFIFQYYEEEERQRGNFPDRFSGHQFPNYSSELNVNALLLGDSALYLCASSLPGRGVIGAEAFFGQGTRLTVV.